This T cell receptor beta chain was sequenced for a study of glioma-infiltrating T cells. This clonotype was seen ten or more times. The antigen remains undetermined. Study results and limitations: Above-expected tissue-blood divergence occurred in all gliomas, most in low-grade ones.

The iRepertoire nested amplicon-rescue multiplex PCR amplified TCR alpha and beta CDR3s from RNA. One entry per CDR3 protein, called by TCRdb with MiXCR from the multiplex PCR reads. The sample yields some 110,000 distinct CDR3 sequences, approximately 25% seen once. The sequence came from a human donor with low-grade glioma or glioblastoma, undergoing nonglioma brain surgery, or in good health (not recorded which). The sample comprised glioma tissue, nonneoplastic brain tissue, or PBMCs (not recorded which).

The CDR3 is CASSQAQGADTEAFF. The DNA of the CDR3 is TGTGCCAGCAGCCAAGCCCAGGGAGCGGACACTGAAGCTTTCTTT. The rearrangement uses TRBV3-1 and TRBJ1-1, with D perhaps TRBD1 (5 bases). The CDR3 is made up of 15 amino acids. The V end was cut by 1 base, the J end by 3 bases, with 12 bases between. Germline V gives CDR1 LGHDT, CDR2 YNNKEL (reference sequence).